These T cell receptor beta chains were read from a single sample in a study of blood T cell repertoires in COVID-19. The protocol was immunoSEQ multiplex PCR, while the TCRdb copy is restricted to in-frame clones and leaves out a portion. The data hold fewer than 450,000 clones, with over 70% observed a single time. Sequenced input: peripheral blood. These TCRs come from a woman aged 50 to 60 with COVID-19, enrolled during active disease. Each CDR3 is given without its conserved first and last residue. The D gene is left open where the match is weak.

CDR3aa: ASSFSGGNQPQH
d_gene: NA
v_gene: TRBV7-9
j_gene: TRBJ1-5

CDR3aa: ASSQYTIYEQY
d_gene: NA
v_gene: TRBV3-1/TRBV3-2
j_gene: TRBJ2-7

CDR3aa: ASSLTGIEQY
d_gene: NA
v_gene: TRBV7-9
j_gene: TRBJ2-7

CDR3aa: ASTNPRGRPDTQY
d_gene: TRBD2
v_gene: TRBV7-9
j_gene: TRBJ2-3

CDR3aa: ASMAGWQNGELF
d_gene: NA
v_gene: TRBV2
j_gene: TRBJ2-2

CDR3aa: ASSSYLAGSFSYEQY
d_gene: TRBD2
v_gene: TRBV27
j_gene: TRBJ2-7

CDR3aa: ASSTEGRFYEQY
d_gene: NA
v_gene: TRBV7-8
j_gene: TRBJ2-7

CDR3aa: ASSRYGSAADTQY
d_gene: NA
v_gene: TRBV14
j_gene: TRBJ2-3

CDR3aa: ASSIRTSGSRETQY
d_gene: TRBD2
v_gene: TRBV19
j_gene: TRBJ2-5

CDR3aa: ASSYSAGLYYGYT
d_gene: NA
v_gene: TRBV6-5
j_gene: TRBJ1-2

CDR3aa: ASRPGLAAYYNEQF
d_gene: NA
v_gene: TRBV27
j_gene: TRBJ2-1

CDR3aa: ASSEKQGATNEKLF
d_gene: TRBD1
v_gene: TRBV25-1
j_gene: TRBJ1-4

CDR3aa: ASSVRTSDGVDTQY
d_gene: TRBD2
v_gene: TRBV7-8
j_gene: TRBJ2-3

CDR3aa: ASSQGVGVGADTQY
d_gene: NA
v_gene: TRBV4-2
j_gene: TRBJ2-3

CDR3aa: ASSLLGGAKNTEAF
d_gene: TRBD1
v_gene: TRBV5-6
j_gene: TRBJ1-1

CDR3aa: ASRDSSYNEQF
d_gene: TRBD1
v_gene: TRBV11-2
j_gene: TRBJ2-1

CDR3aa: ASSEAGTHTYEQY
d_gene: NA
v_gene: TRBV6-1
j_gene: TRBJ2-7

CDR3aa: ASTTSGRVTDTQY
d_gene: TRBD2
v_gene: TRBV6-5
j_gene: TRBJ2-3

CDR3aa: ASSLGTGTSGYT
d_gene: TRBD1
v_gene: TRBV11-2
j_gene: TRBJ1-2

CDR3aa: ASSIARADYEQY
d_gene: NA
v_gene: TRBV19
j_gene: TRBJ2-7

CDR3aa: ASSFGRGDGYGYT
d_gene: NA
v_gene: TRBV7-9
j_gene: TRBJ1-2

CDR3aa: ASSERLAGAGGELF
d_gene: TRBD2
v_gene: TRBV5-1
j_gene: TRBJ2-2

CDR3aa: ASSFLLGQVSTDTQY
d_gene: TRBD1
v_gene: TRBV11-2
j_gene: TRBJ2-3

CDR3aa: ASSGAGGGGEQF
d_gene: TRBD2
v_gene: TRBV10-1
j_gene: TRBJ2-1

CDR3aa: ASSQEAGVYGGELF
d_gene: TRBD2
v_gene: TRBV4-2
j_gene: TRBJ2-2

CDR3aa: ATSGGQGSRGGNQPQH
d_gene: TRBD1
v_gene: TRBV24-1
j_gene: TRBJ1-5

CDR3aa: ASSPRGGGTGELF
d_gene: TRBD1
v_gene: TRBV7-2
j_gene: TRBJ2-2

CDR3aa: ASSQFLNQPQH
d_gene: NA
v_gene: TRBV23-1
j_gene: TRBJ1-5

CDR3aa: ASSLGGLAGAEEQF
d_gene: TRBD2
v_gene: TRBV7-6
j_gene: TRBJ2-1

CDR3aa: AWGGLADNEQF
d_gene: TRBD2
v_gene: TRBV30
j_gene: TRBJ2-1

CDR3aa: ASSLAAGDPCEQY
d_gene: TRBD2
v_gene: TRBV7-8
j_gene: TRBJ2-7

CDR3aa: ASRKRDIKNIQY
d_gene: NA
v_gene: TRBV6-4
j_gene: TRBJ2-4

CDR3aa: ASSHGRDGGYT
d_gene: NA
v_gene: TRBV12-3/TRBV12-4
j_gene: TRBJ1-2

CDR3aa: ASSRGGRGPISYEQY
d_gene: TRBD1
v_gene: TRBV11-2
j_gene: TRBJ2-7

CDR3aa: ASSTPARQF
d_gene: NA
v_gene: TRBV19
j_gene: TRBJ2-1

CDR3aa: ASSEDLASEQY
d_gene: NA
v_gene: TRBV2
j_gene: TRBJ2-7

CDR3aa: ASSIVGGPSYNEQF
d_gene: NA
v_gene: TRBV19
j_gene: TRBJ2-1

CDR3aa: AWSRALAGGDTQY
d_gene: TRBD2
v_gene: TRBV30
j_gene: TRBJ2-3

CDR3aa: ASSSQGAASYEQY
d_gene: TRBD1
v_gene: TRBV19
j_gene: TRBJ2-7

CDR3aa: ASSLVTGMANTEAF
d_gene: NA
v_gene: TRBV11-3
j_gene: TRBJ1-1

CDR3aa: ASRPKQGFQETQY
d_gene: TRBD1
v_gene: TRBV6-5
j_gene: TRBJ2-5

CDR3aa: ASSPNRGNNYGYT
d_gene: NA
v_gene: TRBV7-8
j_gene: TRBJ1-2

CDR3aa: ASKTGADTGELF
d_gene: TRBD1
v_gene: TRBV27
j_gene: TRBJ2-2

CDR3aa: ASSPGASGSRETQY
d_gene: TRBD2
v_gene: TRBV7-3
j_gene: TRBJ2-5

CDR3aa: ASSQIQGVLVQTPTEKLF
d_gene: TRBD1
v_gene: TRBV3-1/TRBV3-2
j_gene: TRBJ1-4

CDR3aa: SVESGKGQPQH
d_gene: NA
v_gene: TRBV29-1
j_gene: TRBJ1-5

CDR3aa: ASSQAPMRGGNQPQH
d_gene: NA
v_gene: TRBV3-1/TRBV3-2
j_gene: TRBJ1-5

CDR3aa: ASSWRGPPNEQF
d_gene: NA
v_gene: TRBV7-9
j_gene: TRBJ2-1

CDR3aa: ASSHVSPPRNEQF
d_gene: NA
v_gene: TRBV4-3
j_gene: TRBJ2-1

CDR3aa: AISELGQGRTF
d_gene: TRBD1
v_gene: TRBV10-3
j_gene: TRBJ1-1